A single sample is the source of the 23 T cell receptor beta chains below, sequenced in a study of blood T cells in healthy people across ages. The authors ran a second PCR of about 6 to 11 cycles using a sample-barcoded 5' primer and a J-beta primer mix. One entry per CDR3 protein, called by TCRdb with MiXCR from the 5' RACE reads. The table includes approximately 810,000 distinct CDR3 sequences, around 36% detected once. Input material: blood. All receptors come from a man younger than 35 in good health.

The sample holds a few counts of this clonotype. This chain connects TRBV4-2 to TRBJ2-3; a possible D gene is TRBD2 (7 bases). This CDR3 region has 17 residues. V lost 2 bases and J 0 bases, leaving 15 bases between the germline ends. In germline, CDR1 is LGHNA, CDR2 YNFKEQ. CDR3 nucleotide sequence: TGTGCCAGCAGCCAAAAGGGGGGGACAACTAGCACAGATACGCAGTATTTT. Encoded protein: CASSQKGGTTSTDTQYF.

In regard to this clonotype: A junction boundary mismatches the germline segment, possibly from a read error. The chain uses TRBV20-1 and TRBJ2-3; 7 bases match TRBD2. This CDR3 contains 19 residues. The germline CDR1 and CDR2 sequences are DFQATT and SNEGSKA (reference sequence). The CDR3 loop is CSASGTKGRKGVRTGTQYF. In DNA, the CDR3 is TGCAGTGCTAGTGGGACTAAAGGCCGAAAGGGAGTCCGCACAGGTACGCAGTATTTT.

The V and J genes are TRBV7-2 and TRBJ2-1; the D gene could be TRBD1 or TRBD2 (7 bases each). The closer fit of TRBJ2-7 to the DNA end suggests the J call may be wrong. The length of the CDR3 is 18 residues. The germline V gene encodes CDR1 SGHTA and CDR2 FQGNSA. In DNA form, the CDR3 reads TGTGCCAGCAGCCCGCGGGGGTCCAGGGGGGCTTCCTACAATGAGCAGTACTTC. Amino acid sequence: CASSPRGSRGASYNEQYF.

This clonotype turned up a few times. The genes are TRBV27 and TRBJ1-5; no firm D call. Germline CDR1 MNHEY, CDR2 SMNVEV (reference sequence). V was shortened by 6 bases and J by 2 bases, with 11 bases between the two germline ends. The CDR3 consists of 14 residues. In DNA, the CDR3 is TGTGCCAGCAGGGTGATACATGGCAATCAGCCCCAGCATTTT. As protein: CASRVIHGNQPQHF.

As concerns this clonotype: The junction shows a germline mismatch at one end, possibly a read error. This chain joins TRBV5-1 and TRBJ2-1; 8 bases align to TRBD2. CDR3 length: 16 amino acids. Germline values: CDR1 SGHRS, CDR2 YFSETQ. As DNA, the CDR3 is TGCGCCAGCCGGGAGGGGCAAGGGAGCTCCTACAATAAGCAGTTCTTC. It specifies CASREGQGSSYNKQFF.

V and J are TRBV11-2 and TRBJ1-2; D is perhaps TRBD1 (5 bases). Germline V gives CDR1 SGHAT, CDR2 FQNNGV. The V end was cut by 3 bases, the J end by 5 bases, with 13 bases between. The CDR3 totals 14 residues. Written as DNA, the CDR3 is TGTGCCAGCAGCTTGGGACGGAGTCTTTATGGCTACACCTTC. Translation: CASSLGRSLYGYTF.

The chain has TRBV5-1 and TRBJ1-5; weak D call: TRBD1 (6 bases). V dropped 4 bases and J dropped 3 bases, with 17 bases sitting between them. The CDR3 spans 16 residues. The germline V gene encodes CDR1 SGHRS and CDR2 YFSETQ. In nucleotides, the CDR3 is TGCGCCAGCAGCCCTGGACAGCCCGTCCTCAATCAGCCCCAGCATTTT. This gives the protein CASSPGQPVLNQPQHF.

This clonotype was detected many times. The V call is TRBV7-2, the J call TRBJ1-6, with 9 positions matching TRBD1. CDR1 SGHTA and CDR2 FQGNSA come from the germline V gene. The J segment lost 5 bases and the V segment lost 0 bases, leaving 2 bases of the junction unmatched. This CDR3 comprises 16 residues. CDR3 sequence: CASSLAGTGHNSPLHF. CDR3 in DNA: TGTGCCAGCAGCTTAGCGGGGACAGGGCATAATTCACCCCTCCACTTT.

The gene calls are TRBV20-1 and TRBJ2-2, with a possible D match to TRBD1 (7 bases). Germline V gives CDR1 DFQATT, CDR2 SNEGSKA (reference sequence). The germline V and J ends were trimmed by 3 bases and 0 bases, with 17 bases remaining between them. The CDR3 runs to 17 residues. The CDR3, as DNA: TGCAGTGCTAGGGGACTTACAGGGGCGGCGAACACCGGGGAGCTGTTTTTT. This gives the protein CSARGLTGAANTGELFF.

The chain uses TRBV9 and TRBJ2-1, with 8 bases aligning to TRBD1. CDR3 length: 15 residues. The V and J ends lost 4 bases and 1 base, in that order; junction bases with no gene match: 4. The germline V gene has CDR1 SGDLS and CDR2 YYNGEE. The CDR3, as DNA: TGTGCCAGCAGCACGGACAGGGAGTCCTACAATGAGCAGTTCTTC. Its translation: CASSTDRESYNEQFF.

Note on this clonotype: This may arise from a read error, as a much more abundant clone is one base away. The chain employs TRBV12-3 or TRBV12-4 and TRBJ2-5, with D maybe TRBD2 (5 bases). The CDR3 covers 13 residues. The CDR3 bases are TGTGCCGGCAGTGGGAGCCGTGATGGGACCCAGTACTTC. Its translation: CAGSGSRDGTQYF.

There are many counts of this clonotype. This chain joins TRBV5-6 and TRBJ2-7; D remains ambiguous. V was clipped by 0 bases and J by 0 bases, with 13 bases between them. CDR1 and CDR2 (germline): SGHDT, YYEEEE. This CDR3 comprises 16 residues. CDR3 region: CASSLAARHISYEQYF. Here the CDR3 DNA reads TGTGCCAGCAGCTTGGCCGCGAGACATATCTCCTACGAGCAGTACTTC.

This rearrangement joins TRBV3-1 to TRBJ2-7; D not certain. Germline assignment: CDR1 LGHDT and CDR2 YNNKEL (reference sequence). This CDR3 region has 13 residues. V was pared by 0 bases and J by 6 bases, with 9 bases between. The CDR3, as DNA: TGTGCCAGCAGCCAAGACGTCCCCCGCGAGCAGTACTTC. Residues: CASSQDVPREQYF.

The chain joins TRBV6-1 to TRBJ1-6, with D unresolved. The V and J ends lost 1 base and 10 bases respectively, with 11 bases between them. The CDR3 is 14 amino acids. Germline V gene data show CDR1 as MNHNS and CDR2 as SASEGT. The CDR3 reads CASSEELPRSPLHF. The CDR3 DNA reads as TGTGCCAGCAGTGAAGAGCTCCCTCGGTCACCCCTCCACTTT.

The sample holds one count of this clonotype. Compared with germline, one end of the junction differs, possibly owing to a read error. This rearrangement joins TRBV4-3 to TRBJ1-6, with 7 positions matching TRBD1. This CDR3 has 16 amino acids. Germline-derived CDR1 and CDR2 are LGHNA and YSLEER. The CDR3, as DNA: TGCGCCAGCAGCCAGGAATCAGGGGGGTTTAATTCACCCCCCCACTTT. This translates into CASSQESGGFNSPPHF.

On this clonotype: A read error may be the cause here, since a much bigger clone is one base away. The chain links TRBV4-1 to TRBJ2-1, with 10 nucleotides matching TRBD1. The CDR3 extends over 14 amino acids. The junction had 9 bases not matched to a gene; V was cut back by 2 bases and J by 14 bases. Per the germline V gene, CDR1 is MGHRA and CDR2 is YSYEKL. CDR3: CASSQTMDRGNKFF. In DNA form, the CDR3 reads TGCGCCAGCAGCCAAACCATGGACAGGGGGAACAAGTTCTTC.

This clonotype was observed a few times. The gene calls are TRBV20-1 and TRBJ1-5; D unclear. V was cut by 0 bases and J by 7 bases, with 10 bases left in between. The germline gives CDR1 DFQATT, CDR2 SNEGSKA (reference sequence). The CDR3 sequence is 13 residues long. Here the CDR3 reads CSARDRSEQPQHF. The CDR3 DNA sequence: TGCAGTGCTAGAGACAGGTCTGAGCAGCCCCAGCATTTT.

The chain uses TRBV29-1 and TRBJ2-1; D uncertain. This CDR3 is 11 amino acids long. Germline CDR1 SQVTM, CDR2 ANQGSEA. Trimming cost V 2 bases and J 15 bases, with 14 bases left between them. DNA for the CDR3: TGCAGCGTTGAACCCCTAGACAAGCGGTTCTTC. This gives the protein CSVEPLDKRFF.

This clonotype was seen many times. J is TRBJ1-5 and V is TRBV12-3 or TRBV12-4, with D unresolved. CDR3 length: 11 residues. The V end lost 5 bases, the J end lost 8 bases, and 7 bases lay between the germline ends. The CDR3 loop reads CASSNGEPQHF. The CDR3 DNA reads TGTGCCAGCAGTAATGGGGAGCCCCAGCATTTT.

The chain joins TRBV11-2 to TRBJ2-3; D call uncertain. The CDR3 loop spans 16 amino acids. Trimming stripped 2 bases from V and 1 base from J, with 13 bases between. CDR1 and CDR2 from the germline V gene are SGHAT and FQNNGV. The CDR3 is CASSLRAILRTDTQYF. CDR3 bases: TGTGCCAGCAGCTTACGGGCGATCCTACGCACAGATACGCAGTATTTT.

Worth noting for this clonotype: This may come from a read error, since a much larger clone is one base off. The genes are TRBV5-6 and TRBJ1-2, with D perhaps matching TRBD1 (6 bases). Germline CDR1 is SGHDT and CDR2 is YYEEEE. Trimming cost V 2 bases and J 1 base, with 15 bases left between them. The length of the CDR3 is 16 residues. The CDR3 reads CASSFGGQSFNYGYTF. CDR3 DNA sequence: TGTGCCAGCAGCTTCGGCGGACAGTCCTTTAACTATGGCTACACCTTC.

V is TRBV12-3 or TRBV12-4 and J is TRBJ2-6; 8 nucleotides match TRBD1. The length of the CDR3 is 23 residues. The trim removed 3 bases at V and 0 bases at J, leaving 22 bases unmatched. The CDR3, as DNA: TGTGCCAGCAGTTTCTTTCATCCGGGCGACGGACAGGGACCAATCTCTGGGGCCAACGTCCTGACTTTC. Amino acids: CASSFFHPGDGQGPISGANVLTF.

This clonotype has ten or more counts. The genes are TRBV12-3 or TRBV12-4 and TRBJ2-5; 9 positions agree with TRBD1. V shed 4 bases and J 2 bases; nucleotides not matched to a gene: 5. The CDR3 extends over 15 amino acids. The CDR3 spells CASSSGGTGQETQYF. CDR3 sequence (DNA): TGTGCCAGCAGTTCGGGTGGGACAGGGCAAGAGACCCAGTACTTC.